This entry describes one T cell receptor beta chain. TCRdb itself ran the RACE reads through MiXCR, one entry per CDR3 protein. The data show approximately 370,000 distinct CDR3 sequences, with 4.5% to 7% seen just once and around 8% held by the top ten. Trimming took off 3 bases at V and 5 bases at J, with 13 bases between the two ends. The CDR3 is made up of 14 amino acids. From germline, CDR1 is SGHVS and CDR2 FQNEAQ. The entry originates in a study of human T cells and chemical hapten exposure. This sample's time point: pre-sensitization, week 0. Treatment given: therapeutic diphenylcyclopropenone sensitization with weekly scalp DPC.

V usage is TRBV7-8 and J usage is TRBJ1-1, with D unclear. The clonotype originates from a woman aged 18-35 years with alopecia areata. Some clones in this sample may be carry-over from other donors' samples. Sequences were derived from whole blood, sampled in connection with sensitization to the hapten diphenylcyclopropenone (DPC). The CDR3 nucleotides read TGTGCCAGCAGCTTGACGGGGAGTGGTACTGAAGCTTTCTTT. It is translated as CASSLTGSGTEAFF.